Listed below are T cell receptor beta chains from one sample, sequenced in a study of cytomegalovirus exposure and HLA in healthy donors. The assay was immunoSEQ multiplex PCR, and TCRdb's table has in-frame clones only and misses some. The sample records 150,000 to 160,000 clones, 82% being singletons. Sequencing was carried out using PBMCs. These receptors were taken from a woman aged 50 to 60 in good health and CMV-seropositive. CDR3s include the opening cysteine and the closing phenylalanine or tryptophan. The D gene is left open where the match is weak. Clone size is shown for a subset of rows, as once, few, many or a class of expanded clone.

length	V	D	size	J	CDR3	DNA
22	TRBV4-2	NA	NA	TRBJ2-1	CASSEDLPGNSADTAAYNEQFF	TGTGCCAGCAGCGAAGATTTACCAGGGAACTCGGCGGATACGGCCGCCTACAATGAGCAGTTCTTC
15	TRBV6-6	TRBD1	once	TRBJ2-7	CASSYSRTGYREQYF	TGTGCCAGCAGTTATAGCAGGACAGGGTATCGCGAGCAGTACTTC
14	TRBV10-2	TRBD2	NA	TRBJ2-1	CASSLSGGRNEQFF	TGCGCCAGCAGCCTTAGCGGGGGCCGCAATGAGCAGTTCTTC
16	TRBV25-1	TRBD1	NA	TRBJ1-4	CASSESPRGRVEKLFF	TGTGCCAGCAGTGAATCTCCCAGGGGGCGGGTTGAAAAACTGTTTTTT
14	TRBV7-2	TRBD2	NA	TRBJ2-1	CASSLQRGNNEQFF	TGTGCCAGCAGCTTACAGCGGGGGAACAATGAGCAGTTCTTC
14	TRBV6-6	TRBD1	NA	TRBJ1-5	CATLVGTGGKPQHF	TGTGCCACCCTCGTCGGGACAGGGGGCAAGCCCCAGCATTTT
17	TRBV4-3	TRBD1	NA	TRBJ1-2	CASSTQSGTGSLGGYTF	TGCGCCAGCAGCACCCAGAGCGGGACAGGGTCCCTAGGGGGCTACACCTTC
15	TRBV9	NA	NA	TRBJ1-4	CASSEGGEANEKLFF	TGTGCCAGCAGTGAAGGAGGGGAGGCTAATGAAAAACTGTTTTTT
16	TRBV10-2	NA	few	TRBJ1-4	CASSAREGATNEKLFF	TGCGCCAGCAGTGCCCGGGAGGGGGCAACTAATGAAAAACTGTTTTTT
14	TRBV4-1	NA	NA	TRBJ1-4	CASSQEQQQGKLFF	TGCGCCAGCAGCCAAGAACAACAGCAGGGAAAACTGTTTTTT
16	TRBV11-2	TRBD1	NA	TRBJ2-7	CASSLVGDRGPRSTDF	TGTGCCAGCAGCTTAGTTGGTGACAGGGGGCCCAGGAGTACGGACTTC
17	TRBV4-2	TRBD2	few	TRBJ2-1	CASSQVTSGGPLNEQFF	TGTGCCAGCAGCCAAGTAACTAGCGGGGGGCCCCTCAATGAGCAGTTCTTC
13	TRBV18	NA	NA	TRBJ2-1	CASSPNSYNEQFF	TGTGCCAGCTCACCAAACAGTTACAATGAGCAGTTCTTC
13	TRBV30	TRBD1	NA	TRBJ1-5	CAWSTGGQQPQHF	TGTGCCTGGAGTACAGGGGGACAACAGCCCCAGCATTTT
15	TRBV19	NA	NA	TRBJ2-1	CASSLTALQGNEQFF	TGTGCCAGTAGCTTGACAGCCCTCCAGGGCAATGAGCAGTTCTTC
11	TRBV27	TRBD1	NA	TRBJ2-1	CASTGGNEQFF	TGTGCCAGCACAGGGGGCAATGAGCAGTTCTTC
18	TRBV4-3	TRBD1	few	TRBJ1-1	CASSQVGTGDRRYTEAFF	TGCGCCAGCAGCCAAGTCGGGACAGGGGATCGGAGGTACACTGAAGCTTTCTTT
13	TRBV11-2	NA	NA	TRBJ2-5	CASSFGVQETQYF	TGTGCCAGCAGCTTCGGGGTCCAAGAGACCCAGTACTTC
15	TRBV7-2	NA	few	TRBJ1-2	CASSSRFRSDYGYTF	TGTGCCAGCAGCTCTCGGTTTAGGAGTGACTATGGCTACACCTTC
17	TRBV25-1	TRBD2	few	TRBJ2-5	CASSNPGLAGGRETQYF	TGTGCCAGCAGTAACCCGGGACTAGCGGGAGGGAGGGAGACCCAGTACTTC